The entry below describes one T cell receptor beta chain. Germline CDR1 MNHEY, CDR2 SMNVEV (reference sequence). The V end lost 2 bases, the J end lost 4 bases, and 14 bases lay between the germline ends. The CDR3 sequence is 15 residues long. The study drew participants aged 18 to 89 years from some 24 US areas. TCRdb's table, derived via immunoSEQ multiplex PCR, lists solely in-frame clones and lacks some. This sample has roughly 380,000 clones, with about 90% found just once. This specimen belongs to a study of blood T cell repertoires in COVID-19. Study overall: Nucleic acid was either cDNA or gDNA, and it came from T cells, B-cell-depleted T cells, or PBMCs.

The source material was PBMCs or T cells enriched from blood (not recorded which). J is TRBJ1-2 and V is TRBV27; D is undetermined. The source is a woman under 40 who had recovered from COVID-19. This chain's CDR3 is CASSLGASLSYGYTF. The CDR3 coding sequence is TGTGCCAGCAGTTTAGGAGCCAGTCTTTCCTATGGCTACACCTTC.